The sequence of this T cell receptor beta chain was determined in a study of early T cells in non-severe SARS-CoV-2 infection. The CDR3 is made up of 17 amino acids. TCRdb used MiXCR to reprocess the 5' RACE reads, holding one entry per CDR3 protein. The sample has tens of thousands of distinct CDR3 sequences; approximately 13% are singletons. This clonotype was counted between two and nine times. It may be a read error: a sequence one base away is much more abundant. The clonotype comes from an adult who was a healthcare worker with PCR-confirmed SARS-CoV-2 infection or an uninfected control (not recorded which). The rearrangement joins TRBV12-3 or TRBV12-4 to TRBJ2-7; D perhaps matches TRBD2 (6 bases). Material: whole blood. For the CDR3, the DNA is TGTGTCAGCAGCCCTCTGGGATTGGGTCGACCGGGGGACGAGCAGTACTTC. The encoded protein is CVSSPLGLGRPGDEQYF.